These 7 T cell receptor beta chains share one sample of origin, sequenced in a study of OX40 agonist ivuxolimab in advanced cancers. Data came from immunoSEQ multiplex PCR; TCRdb stores just in-frame clones and leaves some out. The profile shows some 110,000 clones, less than 95% of them singletons. This material consisted of CD4+ or CD8+ T cells sorted from blood, taken in a trial of the OX40 agonist ivuxolimab. The receptors stem from an adult with an advanced solid tumor such as melanoma, head and neck, liver or kidney cancer.

The V and J genes are TRBV18 and TRBJ1-2; D gene ambiguous. V was cut by 0 bases and J by 4 bases, with 9 bases left in between. This CDR3 is 14 amino acids long. Germline CDR1 is KGHSH and CDR2 is LQKENI. In DNA, the CDR3 is TGTGCCAGCTCACCACCCGGGAAGTTCTATGGCTACACCTTC. This sequence encodes CASSPPGKFYGYTF.

The chain couples TRBV27 to TRBJ2-3; D unclear. CDR3 length: 12 amino acids. Germline CDR1 reads MNHEY; CDR2 reads SMNVEV (reference sequence). V was trimmed by 7 bases and J by 2 bases, leaving 7 bases between them. The CDR3 spells CASTDNTDTQYF. The CDR3 region has the DNA TGTGCCAGCACTGACAACACAGATACGCAGTATTTT.

J is TRBJ2-1 and V is TRBV6-1, with 7 bases that match TRBD2. The CDR3 covers 15 residues. Unmatched junction bases numbered 11, after V lost 8 bases and J lost 4 bases. Germline CDR1 MNHNS, CDR2 SASEGT. CDR3 sequence: CASFAGVRDYNEQFF. The CDR3 region has the DNA TGTGCCAGCTTCGCGGGAGTCAGGGATTACAATGAGCAGTTCTTC.

V is TRBV5-1 and J is TRBJ2-5; 9 bases match TRBD2. This CDR3 has 17 residues. With V trimmed by 2 bases and J by 4 bases, 12 bases remained unmatched. Germline V CDR1 and CDR2: SGHRS, YFSETQ. The CDR3 spells CASSFSAGGPERETQYF. Here the CDR3 DNA reads TGCGCCAGCAGCTTTTCGGCGGGAGGGCCAGAGAGAGAGACCCAGTACTTC.

V and J are TRBV30 and TRBJ1-2; tentative D call: TRBD1 (5 bases). Trimming shortened V by 2 bases and J by 7 bases, and 11 bases separated the two germline ends. The germline V gene has CDR1 GTSNPN and CDR2 SVGIG (reference sequence). CDR3 length: 12 residues. CDR3 DNA sequence: TGTGCCTGGAGTTTGACAGCTCTTGGCTACACCTTC. Translation gives CAWSLTALGYTF.

In regard to this clone: The junction shows a germline mismatch at one end, possibly a read error. The CDR3, as DNA: TGTGCTAGCAGCTCTAGCGGATTTAGCACAGATACGCAGTATTTT. Translating it yields CASSSSGFSTDTQYF. The rearrangement uses TRBV7-7 and TRBJ2-3; the match to TRBD2 covers 7 bases. CDR1 SSHAT and CDR2 FNYEAQ come from the germline V gene (reference sequence). There are 15 residues in the CDR3.

The chain joins TRBV28 to TRBJ2-7; 10 bases are shared with TRBD1. This CDR3 is built from 14 residues. The germline V gene has CDR1 MDHEN and CDR2 SYDVKM. Trimming removed 7 bases from V and 0 bases from J; junction bases left unmatched: 3. CDR3 in amino acids: CASTRQGASYEQYF. The CDR3 region has the DNA TGTGCCAGCACACGACAGGGGGCCTCCTACGAGCAGTACTTC. Using reference TRBV28 and TRBJ2-7 for the parts outside the CDR3, the full variable domain is DVKVTQSSRYLVKRTGEKVFLECVQDMDHENMFWYRQDPGLGLRLIYFSYDVKMKEKGDIPEGYSVSREKKERFSLILESASTNQTSMYLCASTRQGASYEQYFGPGTRLTVT.